The entry that follows covers one T cell receptor beta chain sequence. The antigen remains unidentified. The sample originates from a study of T cells in localized non-small cell lung cancer. Points from the study as a whole: Elevated circulating T cell density in blood was associated with longer overall survival. The highest T cell clonality was in uninvolved adjacent lung, above tumor. The study detected a median approximately 54 of the top 100 tumor clones in adjacent lung.

The repertoire was sequenced with immunoSEQ multiplex PCR; TCRdb's copy has only in-frame clones and lacks some. The sample yields 4,500 or so clones, over 25% seen once. Trimming pared 0 bases from V and 4 bases from J, leaving 9 bases between. CDR1 is ENHRY and CDR2 is SYGVKD in the germline V gene. CDR3 length: 14 amino acids. The receptor comes from a man aged 35 to 70 with stage II lung adenocarcinoma. The V call is TRBV10-3, the J call TRBJ2-5, with D unresolved. Specimen: lung tumor tissue, collected before any cancer treatment. The CDR3 DNA sequence: TGTGCCATCAGTGAGTCTTTGGGGATAGAGACCCAGTACTTC. Translation: CAISESLGIETQYF.